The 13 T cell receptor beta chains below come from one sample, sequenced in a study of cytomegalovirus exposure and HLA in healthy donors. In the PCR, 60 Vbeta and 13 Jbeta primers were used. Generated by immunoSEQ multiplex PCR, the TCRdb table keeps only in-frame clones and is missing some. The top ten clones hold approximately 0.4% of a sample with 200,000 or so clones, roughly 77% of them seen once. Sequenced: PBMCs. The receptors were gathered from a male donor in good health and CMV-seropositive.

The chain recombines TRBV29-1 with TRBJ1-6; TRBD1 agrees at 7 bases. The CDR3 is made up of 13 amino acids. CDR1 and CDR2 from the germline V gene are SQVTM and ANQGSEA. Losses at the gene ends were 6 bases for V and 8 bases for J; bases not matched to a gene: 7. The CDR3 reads CSVQTGIYSPLHF. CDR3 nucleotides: TGCAGCGTACAGACAGGGATTTATTCACCCCTCCACTTT.

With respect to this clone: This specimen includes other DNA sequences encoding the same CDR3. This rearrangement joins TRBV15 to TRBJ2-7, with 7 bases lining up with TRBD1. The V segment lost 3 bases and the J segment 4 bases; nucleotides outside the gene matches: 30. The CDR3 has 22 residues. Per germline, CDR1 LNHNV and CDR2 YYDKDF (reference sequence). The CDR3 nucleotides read TGTGCCACCAGCAGGCCGCCCACCTTGCCAAATCCGGACAGGTTGGGATTGTACGAGCAGTACTTC. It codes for CATSRPPTLPNPDRLGLYEQYF.

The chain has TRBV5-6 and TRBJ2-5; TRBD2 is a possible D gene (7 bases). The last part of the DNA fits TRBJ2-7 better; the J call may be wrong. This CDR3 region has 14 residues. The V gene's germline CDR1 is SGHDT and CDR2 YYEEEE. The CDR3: CASSSSGGRSEQYF. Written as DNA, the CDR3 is TGTGCCAGCAGCTCCTCCGGGGGGCGATCCGAGCAGTACTTC.

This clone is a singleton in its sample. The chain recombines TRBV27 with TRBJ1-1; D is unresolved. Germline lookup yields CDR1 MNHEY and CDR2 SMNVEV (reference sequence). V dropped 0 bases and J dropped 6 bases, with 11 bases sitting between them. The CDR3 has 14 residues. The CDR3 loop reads CASSLSQVSAEAFF. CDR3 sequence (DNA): TGTGCCAGCAGTTTATCTCAGGTTTCCGCTGAAGCTTTCTTT.

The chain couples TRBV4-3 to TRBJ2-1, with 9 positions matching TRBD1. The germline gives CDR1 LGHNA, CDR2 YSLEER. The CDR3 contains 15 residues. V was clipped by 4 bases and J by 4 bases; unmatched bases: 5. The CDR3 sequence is CASSRQGERYNEQFF. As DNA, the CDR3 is TGCGCCAGCAGCCGACAGGGGGAAAGGTACAATGAGCAGTTCTTC.

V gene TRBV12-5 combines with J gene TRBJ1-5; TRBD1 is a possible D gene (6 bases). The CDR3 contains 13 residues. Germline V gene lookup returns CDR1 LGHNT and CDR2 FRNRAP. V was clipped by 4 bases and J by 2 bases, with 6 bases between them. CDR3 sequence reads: CASGSGGNQPQHF. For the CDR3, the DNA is TGTGCTAGTGGTTCAGGGGGCAATCAGCCCCAGCATTTT. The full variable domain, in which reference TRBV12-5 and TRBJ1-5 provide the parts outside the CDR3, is DARVTQTPRHKVTEMGQEVTMRCQPILGHNTVFWYRQTMMQGLELLAYFRNRAPLDDSGMPKDRFSAEMPDATLATLKIQPSEPRDSAVYFCASGSGGNQPQHFGDGTRLSIL.

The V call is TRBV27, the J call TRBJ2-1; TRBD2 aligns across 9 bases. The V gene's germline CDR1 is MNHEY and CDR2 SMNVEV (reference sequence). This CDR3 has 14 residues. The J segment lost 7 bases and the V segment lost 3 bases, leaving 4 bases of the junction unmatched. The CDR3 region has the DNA TGTGCCAGCAGTTTTGGGGCGGGAGGGAATGAGCAGTTCTTC. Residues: CASSFGAGGNEQFF.

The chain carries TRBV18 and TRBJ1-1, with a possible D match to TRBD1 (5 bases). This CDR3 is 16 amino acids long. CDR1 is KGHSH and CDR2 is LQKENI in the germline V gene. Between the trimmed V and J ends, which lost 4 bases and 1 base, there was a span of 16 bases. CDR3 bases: TGTGCCAGCTCACTTCGGGAGGGGTTGAAGAACACTGAAGCTTTCTTT. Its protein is CASSLREGLKNTEAFF.

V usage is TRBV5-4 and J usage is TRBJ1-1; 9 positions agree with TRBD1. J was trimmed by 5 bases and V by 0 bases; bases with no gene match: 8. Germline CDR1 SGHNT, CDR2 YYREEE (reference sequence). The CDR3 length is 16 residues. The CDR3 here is CASSLDPQGAGTEAFF. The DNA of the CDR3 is TGTGCCAGCAGCTTGGACCCACAGGGGGCAGGGACTGAAGCTTTCTTT.

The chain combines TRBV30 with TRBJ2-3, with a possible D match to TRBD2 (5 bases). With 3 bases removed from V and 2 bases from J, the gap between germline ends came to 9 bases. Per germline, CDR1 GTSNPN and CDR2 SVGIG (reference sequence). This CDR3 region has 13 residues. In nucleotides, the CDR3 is TGTGCCTGGAGCGGACTTGCCACAGATACGCAGTATTTT. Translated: CAWSGLATDTQYF.

This chain's CDR3 is CSVKGGEEKLFF. The DNA for the CDR3 is TGCAGCGTAAAGGGAGGAGAAGAAAAACTGTTTTTT. The chain couples TRBV29-1 to TRBJ1-4; D gene unclear. The germline CDR1 and CDR2 sequences are SQVTM and ANQGSEA. V lost 6 bases to trimming and J lost 8 bases, with 13 bases between them. This CDR3 has 12 amino acids.

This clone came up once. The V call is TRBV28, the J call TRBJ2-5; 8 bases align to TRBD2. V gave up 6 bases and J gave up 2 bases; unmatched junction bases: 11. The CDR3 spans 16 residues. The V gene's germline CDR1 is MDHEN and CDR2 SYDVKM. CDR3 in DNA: TGTGCCAGCAGCAAACTAGCGGACCCTTCTCAAGAGACCCAGTACTTC. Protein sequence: CASSKLADPSQETQYF.

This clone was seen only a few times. CDR3 coding DNA: TGTGCCAGCAGCTTAGGAACCCTAGCGGGGGACCTGTATACGCAGTATTTT. Translation: CASSLGTLAGDLYTQYF. The chain has TRBV7-2 and TRBJ2-3, with TRBD2 identical over 10 bases. Germline CDR1 reads SGHTA; CDR2 reads FQGNSA. Unmatched junction bases numbered 11, after V lost 1 base and J lost 7 bases. The CDR3 sequence is 17 residues long.